The present TCR beta chain was sequenced within a study of Ad26.COV2.S vaccination and SARS-CoV-2 variants. Comments on this clone: Antigen specificity is unknown.

Study results and limitations: Measures of TCR breadth and depth may have fallen short of total T cell responses.

Assay used: immunoSEQ multiplex PCR; TCRdb lists only in-frame clones, some missing. This table holds 45,000 or so clones, roughly 83% found once. The source is a human donor who had recovered from COVID-19. Sequences were derived from peripheral blood, sampled after recovery from COVID-19.

Written as DNA, the CDR3 is TGTGCCAGCAGTGAAACCTACTACCTTGGGGAGACCCAGTACTTC. Protein: CASSETYYLGETQYF. The chain couples TRBV6-1 to TRBJ2-5; the D is unclear. This CDR3 is built from 15 residues. Germline loops: CDR1 MNHNS, CDR2 SASEGT. Deletions cut 2 bases from V and 5 bases from J, with 15 bases between.